The rows below give T cell receptor beta chains drawn from one sample of a study of beta chain features in type 1 diabetes. Libraries were prepared by immunoSEQ multiplex PCR; TCRdb keeps only in-frame clonotypes and omits some of them. The table includes 900,000 or so clones, roughly 15% detected once. The sample consisted of naive CD4+ T cells from blood. The source of these receptors is a woman younger than 30 in good health. Both conserved end residues are part of each CDR3. A D gene is named only where the DNA matches it firmly. Clone size, where shown, is once, few, many, or a class for clones that have expanded.

-	TRBJ2-1	few	TRBV4-3	CASSQANKDEQFF	TGCGCCAGCAGCCAGGCGAACAAGGATGAGCAGTTCTTC
-	TRBJ2-1	-	TRBV4-3	CASSQDRGFEQFF	TGCGCCAGCAGCCAAGATCGGGGGTTTGAGCAGTTCTTC
-	TRBJ1-5	-	TRBV7-2	CASAVVDSNQPQHF	TGTGCCAGCGCAGTGGTAGATAGCAATCAGCCCCAGCATTTT
TRBD2	TRBJ2-7	-	TRBV7-9	CASKGREESEQYF	TGTGCCAGCAAGGGGCGGGAGGAAAGCGAGCAGTACTTC
TRBD2	TRBJ2-7	few	TRBV28	CASRSGRQSYEQYF	TGTGCCAGCAGAAGCGGGAGACAGTCCTACGAGCAGTACTTC
-	TRBJ1-2	few	TRBV4-2	CASSQDLGSGYGYTF	TGTGCCAGCAGCCAAGATCTGGGGAGCGGCTATGGCTACACCTTC
-	TRBJ1-2	few	TRBV5-1	CASSGDNYGYTF	TGCGCCAGCAGCGGAGACAACTATGGCTACACCTTC
-	TRBJ2-5	-	TRBV14	CASSQVQEPKTQYF	TGTGCCAGCAGCCAAGTGCAGGAGCCGAAGACCCAGTACTTC
-	TRBJ2-3	-	TRBV7-3	CASSLAASDSNTQYF	TGTGCCAGCAGCTTAGCGGCTAGCGACAGCAATACGCAGTATTTT
TRBD1	TRBJ2-1	-	TRBV2	CASRKLRGRGSYNEQFF	TGTGCCAGCAGAAAGTTAAGGGGGCGCGGCTCCTACAATGAGCAGTTCTTC
-	TRBJ2-3	few	TRBV27	CASSLYGSDTDTQYF	TGTGCCAGCAGTTTATACGGATCAGACACAGATACGCAGTATTTT
-	TRBJ1-1	few	TRBV7-3	CASSLTRNTEAFF	TGTGCCAGCAGCTTAACTCGGAACACTGAAGCTTTCTTT
-	TRBJ2-3	-	TRBV7-2	CASSRQTTDTQYF	TGTGCCAGCAGCCGACAGACCACAGATACGCAGTATTTT
TRBD2	TRBJ2-6	-	TRBV18	CASSPSGGGANVLTF	TGTGCCAGCTCACCCAGCGGGGGTGGGGCCAACGTCCTGACTTTC
-	TRBJ2-3	-	TRBV7-2	CASSLGVAGPTDTQYF	TGTGCCAGCAGCTTAGGGGTTGCGGGACCCACAGATACGCAGTATTTT
TRBD2	TRBJ2-1	-	TRBV5-6	CASSSIAGGNEQFF	TGTGCCAGCAGCTCGATAGCGGGAGGGAATGAGCAGTTCTTC
TRBD1	TRBJ2-7	-	TRBV2	CASSEEGQVYEQYF	TGTGCCAGCAGTGAAGAGGGACAGGTCTACGAGCAGTACTTC
-	TRBJ1-2	-	TRBV4-2	CASSQEGRAGTSGYTF	TGTGCCAGCAGCCAAGAGGGGCGCGCAGGGACTAGTGGCTACACCTTC
-	TRBJ2-7	-	TRBV9	CASSVGIHDEQYF	TGTGCCAGCAGCGTGGGGATTCACGACGAGCAGTACTTC
TRBD2	TRBJ2-3	-	TRBV6-5	CASSASGRGTDTQYF	TGTGCCAGCAGCGCTAGCGGGAGGGGCACAGATACGCAGTATTTT
-	TRBJ2-4	few	TRBV14	CASSHWGGNAKNIQYF	TGTGCCAGCAGCCACTGGGGGGGCAATGCCAAAAACATTCAGTACTTC
TRBD2	TRBJ2-7	-	TRBV5-6	CASSLSGISYEQYF	TGTGCCAGCAGCTTAAGCGGGATCTCCTACGAGCAGTACTTC